A single sample is the source of the 20 T cell receptor beta chains below, sequenced in a study of T cell changes during pregnancy in multiple sclerosis. Measured with immunoSEQ multiplex PCR; TCRdb has only the in-frame clones, and not every one. The sample records 45,000 or so clones, about 91% being singletons. Sequenced material: CD8+ T cells from peripheral blood mononuclear cells, taken after pregnancy. These receptors all stem from a female donor with multiple sclerosis, enrolled in a pregnancy study.

The CDR3 DNA reads as TGCGCCAGCAGCCAGGCTCTAGCGGACCCTTTTAACTACGAGCAGTACTTC. It encodes CASSQALADPFNYEQYF. The chain recombines TRBV4-1 with TRBJ2-7, with 7 bases identical to TRBD2. Germline trimming cut 3 bases from V and 3 bases from J; bases unmatched to any gene: 14. The length of the CDR3 is 17 residues. From germline, CDR1 is MGHRA and CDR2 YSYEKL.

This chain uses TRBV30 with TRBJ1-1; possibly TRBD1 for D (6 bases). Trimming removed 0 bases from V and 0 bases from J, with 11 bases in between. The length of the CDR3 is 15 residues. Per germline, CDR1 GTSNPN and CDR2 SVGIG (reference sequence). CDR3 amino acids: CAWSVGQGMNTEAFF. CDR3 DNA: TGTGCCTGGAGTGTAGGGCAGGGGATGAACACTGAAGCTTTCTTT.

The chain couples TRBV5-1 to TRBJ2-1; TRBD2 matches at 10 bases. Unmatched junction bases numbered 3, after V lost 4 bases and J lost 2 bases. Looked up from germline, CDR1 is SGHRS and CDR2 is YFSETQ. The CDR3 spans 15 residues. The CDR3 loop reads CASSTTSGAYNEQFF. The CDR3, as DNA: TGCGCCAGCAGCACCACTAGCGGGGCCTACAATGAGCAGTTCTTC. The full variable domain, in which reference TRBV5-1 and TRBJ2-1 provide the parts outside the CDR3, is KAGVTQTPRYLIKTRGQQVTLSCSPISGHRSVSWYQQTPGQGLQFLFEYFSETQRNKGNFPGRFSGRQFSNSRSEMNVSTLELGDSALYLCASSTTSGAYNEQFFGPGTRLTVL.

CDR3 in amino acids: CASSLVLAGDTEQFF. As DNA, the CDR3 is TGCGCCAGCAGCTTGGTTCTAGCGGGAGACACCGAGCAGTTCTTC. The V and J genes are TRBV5-1 and TRBJ2-1; 10 nucleotides align to TRBD2. The germline CDR1 and CDR2 sequences are SGHRS and YFSETQ. J was trimmed by 10 bases and V by 0 bases; bases with no gene match: 7. This CDR3 comprises 15 residues. The entire variable domain, with the rest obtained from reference TRBV5-1 and TRBJ2-1, is as follows: KAGVTQTPRYLIKTRGQQVTLSCSPISGHRSVSWYQQTPGQGLQFLFEYFSETQRNKGNFPGRFSGRQFSNSRSEMNVSTLELGDSALYLCASSLVLAGDTEQFFGPGTRLTVL.

This sequence joins TRBV21-1 and TRBJ1-5; the D call TRBD1 from the table was never checked on the DNA. TRBV21-1 is annotated as a pseudogene. The CDR3 is made up of 18 amino acids. CDR3 residues: CASSIFPGDSHSNQPQHF. The CDR3 nucleotides read TGTGCCAGCAGCATATTTCCGGGGGACAGTCATAGCAATCAGCCCCAGCATTTT.

The chain employs TRBV5-1 and TRBJ1-2; TRBD1 matches 7 bases. V trimming: 4 bases; J trimming: 0 bases; junction bases outside the gene matches: 9. Germline V gene data show CDR1 as SGHRS and CDR2 as YFSETQ. The CDR3 is made up of 16 amino acids. CDR3 amino acids: CASSVGQEETNYGYTF. In nucleotides, the CDR3 is TGCGCCAGCAGCGTCGGACAGGAGGAAACTAACTATGGCTACACCTTC.

This chain links TRBV7-2 with TRBJ1-2; TRBD1 matches 10 bases. The ends lost 4 bases at V and 5 bases at J; junction bases unmatched: 16. The CDR3 consists of 18 residues. Germline-derived CDR1 and CDR2 are SGHTA and FQGNSA. In DNA, the CDR3 is TGTGCCAGCAGCTCGAGTCCGGGACAGGGGACCACCTTTTATGGCTACACCTTC. It is translated as CASSSSPGQGTTFYGYTF.

V and J are TRBV7-2 and TRBJ1-3; TRBD1 matches 12 bases. The CDR3 runs 17 residues. Germline V lookup: CDR1 SGHTA, CDR2 FQGNSA. V was clipped by 5 bases and J by 4 bases; unmatched bases: 9. CDR3 loop: CASSNPGQGAFGNTIYF. The CDR3 DNA reads as TGTGCCAGCAGCAACCCGGGACAGGGGGCGTTCGGAAACACCATATATTTT.

The chain employs TRBV7-9 and TRBJ2-7; the D is unclear. This CDR3 spans 14 amino acids. CDR1 is SEHNR, CDR2 FQNEAQ, per germline (reference sequence). The V end lost 1 base, the J end lost 2 bases, and 9 bases lay between the germline ends. The CDR3 sequence: CASSLVGQAYEQYF. CDR3 in DNA: TGTGCCAGCAGCTTAGTTGGGCAGGCCTACGAGCAGTACTTC.

The V call is TRBV27, the J call TRBJ2-5; TRBD2 aligns across 9 bases. The CDR3 is 18 amino acids. V was clipped by 6 bases and J by 1 base; unmatched bases: 15. Germline assignment: CDR1 MNHEY and CDR2 SMNVEV (reference sequence). CDR3 sequence reads: CASSREGLLAGLQETQYF. The CDR3 DNA reads TGTGCCAGCAGCCGAGAGGGGCTCCTAGCGGGACTCCAAGAGACCCAGTACTTC.

The rearrangement links TRBV4-1 to TRBJ2-2; maybe TRBD1 (5 bases). The CDR3 sequence is 13 residues long. Deletions cut 3 bases from V and 10 bases from J, with 12 bases between. Germline V gene sequence: CDR1 MGHRA, CDR2 YSYEKL. The chain's CDR3 is CASSHLDSPELFF. The CDR3 DNA reads TGCGCCAGCAGCCATTTAGACAGCCCGGAGCTGTTTTTT.

The rearrangement uses TRBV7-2 and TRBJ2-2; TRBD1 agrees at 8 bases. The length of the CDR3 is 14 residues. V shed 5 bases, J shed 5 bases, and the junction held 4 bases outside the gene matches. The germline gives CDR1 SGHTA, CDR2 FQGNSA. The CDR3 region has the DNA TGTGCCAGCAGCCCAAGACAGGGGACCGGGGAGCTGTTTTTT. It translates to CASSPRQGTGELFF.

The V and J genes are TRBV19 and TRBJ2-1, with 11 bases matching TRBD2. From germline, CDR1 is LNHDA and CDR2 SQIVND (reference sequence). The CDR3 has 16 amino acids. V shed 1 base and J 6 bases; nucleotides not matched to a gene: 5. Here the CDR3 reads CASSIVGTSGFNEQFF. DNA for the CDR3: TGTGCCAGTAGTATAGTAGGGACTAGCGGCTTCAATGAGCAGTTCTTC.

J is TRBJ2-7 and V is TRBV11-2; TRBD2 matches at 10 bases. The V segment lost 5 bases and the J segment 4 bases; nucleotides outside the gene matches: 8. Germline V gene lookup returns CDR1 SGHAT and CDR2 FQNNGV. This CDR3 spans 15 amino acids. CDR3 region: CASSGASSGSYEQYF. In nucleotides, the CDR3 is TGTGCCAGCAGCGGAGCCTCTAGCGGGAGTTACGAGCAGTACTTC. Together with reference TRBV11-2 and TRBJ2-7, the CDR3 gives the full variable domain: EAGVAQSPRYKIIEKRQSVAFWCNPISGHATLYWYQQILGQGPKLLIQFQNNGVVDDSQLPKDRFSAERLKGVDSTLKIQPAKLEDSAVYLCASSGASSGSYEQYFGPGTRLTVT.

This clone has a single count. The chain has TRBV27 and TRBJ2-7; 7 bases are shared with TRBD1. CDR3 size: 16 residues. The germline gives CDR1 MNHEY, CDR2 SMNVEV (reference sequence). With 5 bases clipped from V and 0 bases from J, the junction kept 10 bases outside the gene matches. CDR3 coding DNA: TGTGCCAGCAGTCCCCGACAGGGAATAAGCTCCTACGAGCAGTACTTC. Its protein product is CASSPRQGISSYEQYF.

In its sample, this clone was seen once. The chain combines TRBV2 with TRBJ2-3; D is perhaps TRBD2 (6 bases). Germline CDR1 is SNHLY and CDR2 is FYNNEI. The CDR3 is made up of 15 amino acids. The V end lost 1 base, the J end lost 2 bases, and 10 bases lay between the germline ends. The CDR3 DNA reads as TGTGCCAGCAGTGAAGGGGCGGGGTCCACAGATACGCAGTATTTT. This translates into CASSEGAGSTDTQYF.

The genes are TRBV4-1 and TRBJ2-7; D is possibly TRBD1 (5 bases). Germline loops: CDR1 MGHRA, CDR2 YSYEKL. The CDR3 runs 15 residues. Trimming removed 2 bases from V and 0 bases from J, with 11 bases in between. DNA for the CDR3: TGCGCCAGCAGCCAAAATTCGGACAACTCCTACGAGCAGTACTTC. Protein: CASSQNSDNSYEQYF.

The J gene is TRBJ1-1, the V gene TRBV18; tentative D call: TRBD1 (6 bases). Trimming pared 1 base from V and 0 bases from J, leaving 9 bases between. The germline V gene has CDR1 KGHSH and CDR2 LQKENI. The CDR3 covers 15 residues. CDR3 sequence (DNA): TGTGCCAGCTCACCACGGGGGCGAATGAACACTGAAGCTTTCTTT. Translated, it gives CASSPRGRMNTEAFF. Full variable domain (remainder filled in from reference TRBV18 and TRBJ1-1): NAGVMQNPRHLVRRRGQEARLRCSPMKGHSHVYWYRQLPEEGLKFMVYLQKENIIDESGMPKERFSAEFPKEGPSILRIQQVVRGDSAAYFCASSPRGRMNTEAFFGQGTRLTVV.

This clone has just one count. The gene calls are TRBV6-1 and TRBJ2-3, with no clear D. The germline CDR1 and CDR2 sequences are MNHNS and SASEGT. The V and J ends lost 6 bases and 1 base respectively, with 5 bases between them. This CDR3 has 12 amino acids. CDR3 coding DNA: TGTGCCAGCAGCCAGGGCACAGATACGCAGTATTTT. This gives the protein CASSQGTDTQYF.

The chain links TRBV29-1 to TRBJ1-1; D perhaps matches TRBD1 (6 bases). V was clipped by 6 bases and J by 3 bases, with 26 bases between them. CDR1 and CDR2 from the germline V gene are SQVTM and ANQGSEA. The CDR3 sequence is 17 residues long. The CDR3 DNA follows: TGCAGCGTCATCCTGAGGGGGGGGCGAAGGTCGGACACTGAAGCTTTCTTT. It encodes CSVILRGGRRSDTEAFF. Based on the CDR3 plus reference TRBV29-1 and TRBJ1-1, the full variable domain is SAVISQKPSRDICQRGTSLTIQCQVDSQVTMMFWYRQQPGQSLTLIATANQGSEATYESGFVIDKFPISRPNLTFSTLTVSNMSPEDSSIYLCSVILRGGRRSDTEAFFGQGTRLTVV.